The rows below give T cell receptor beta chains drawn from one sample of a study of CD4 T cells in relation to SARS-CoV-2 and coronaviruses. The protocol was immunoSEQ multiplex PCR, while the TCRdb copy is restricted to in-frame clones and leaves out a portion. The sample contains some 35,000 clones, around 87% of which appear only once. Material: memory CD4+ T cells from PBMCs. Receptors were obtained from an adult with COVID-19. Both conserved end residues are part of each CDR3. D genes are given only for firm matches. The size of a clone is reported for some rows only, either as once, few or many, or as a class for expanded clones.

.	TRBV2	TRBJ1-2	TRBD1	CASREPDRGFKLDYGYTF	TGTGCCAGCAGGGAACCGGACAGGGGGTTTAAGTTGGACTATGGCTACACCTTC
few	TRBV9	TRBJ2-2	.	CASSVALADTGELFF	TGTGCCAGCAGCGTAGCCCTCGCTGACACCGGGGAGCTGTTTTTT
.	TRBV14	TRBJ2-5	.	CASSQAAQGAQYF	TGTGCCAGCAGCCAAGCAGCTCAAGGGGCCCAGTACTTC
once	TRBV6-5	TRBJ1-2	.	CASSYTSETGGYTF	TGTGCCAGCAGTTACACCAGCGAAACAGGGGGCTACACCTTC
once	TRBV12-5	TRBJ2-2	TRBD2	CASGPSGVAGELFF	TGTGCTAGTGGACCTAGCGGGGTTGCCGGGGAGCTGTTTTTT
.	TRBV29-1	TRBJ2-3	.	CSAPGPGTDTQYF	TGCAGCGCCCCGGGGCCAGGCACAGATACGCAGTATTTT
.	TRBV11-3	TRBJ1-6	.	CASSPMHDARGGNSPLHF	TGTGCCAGCAGCCCCATGCACGACGCCCGGGGGGGCAATTCACCCCTCCACTTT
.	TRBV11-2	TRBJ2-4	.	CASSLVVKNIQYF	TGTGCCAGCAGCTTGGTAGTCAAAAACATTCAGTACTTC
once	TRBV28	TRBJ1-1	.	CASSFGQRNTEAFF	TGTGCCAGCAGTTTCGGGCAGAGGAACACTGAAGCTTTCTTT
.	TRBV11-2	TRBJ2-1	TRBD2	CASSLALGASGGGNEQFF	TGTGCCAGCAGCTTAGCGCTGGGGGCTAGCGGGGGGGGAAATGAGCAGTTCTTC
.	TRBV7-2	TRBJ1-1	TRBD1	CASSLATGATNTEAFF	TGTGCCAGCAGCTTAGCGACAGGGGCAACGAACACTGAAGCTTTCTTT
.	TRBV5-1	TRBJ2-7	.	CASSLALRTIGPYEQYF	TGCGCCAGCAGCTTGGCCCTCCGAACAATTGGGCCCTACGAGCAGTACTTC
.	TRBV5-5	TRBJ1-2	.	CASSTGNLNYGYTF	TGTGCCAGCAGTACAGGGAACCTGAACTATGGCTACACCTTC
.	TRBV30	TRBJ1-4	.	CAWRGPAYNEKLFF	TGTGCCTGGAGAGGGCCCGCATACAATGAAAAACTGTTTTTT
.	TRBV5-1	TRBJ2-7	.	CASSSYEQYF	TGCGCCAGCAGCTCATACGAGCAGTACTTC
.	TRBV24-1	TRBJ2-7	.	CATSDSGRTYEQYF	TGTGCCACCAGTGACTCGGGACGCACCTACGAGCAGTACTTC
.	TRBV9	TRBJ2-1	.	CASSVEGYNEQFF	TGTGCCAGCAGCGTAGAAGGCTACAATGAGCAGTTCTTC
once	TRBV19	TRBJ1-6	.	CASSSDGGVNSPLHF	TGTGCCAGTAGCTCGGATGGGGGGGTCAATTCACCCCTCCACTTT
.	TRBV3-1/TRBV3-2	TRBJ1-3	.	CASSQDRGIYF	TGTGCCAGCAGCCAAGATCGCGGGATATATTTT
.	TRBV7-3	TRBJ2-3	TRBD2	CASSLNSGGTSIVDTQYF	TGTGCCAGCAGCTTAAATAGCGGGGGGACCTCAATAGTGGATACGCAGTATTTT
.	TRBV11-2	TRBJ2-2	.	CASSLDTSQRELFF	TGTGCCAGCAGCTTAGATACGTCCCAGCGGGAGCTGTTTTTT
.	TRBV19	TRBJ2-2	.	CASSMFRGSNTGELFF	TGTGCCAGTAGTATGTTTCGGGGCTCTAACACCGGGGAGCTGTTTTTT
.	TRBV5-1	TRBJ2-1	TRBD1	CASSLEWTGGWNEQFF	TGCGCCAGCAGCTTGGAGTGGACAGGGGGCTGGAATGAGCAGTTCTTC
.	TRBV29-1	TRBJ1-2	.	CSVEDRGGGSRFGYTF	TGCAGCGTTGAAGATCGGGGTGGGGGAAGTCGGTTTGGCTACACCTTC
.	TRBV29-1	TRBJ2-3	.	CSVGPLANTQYF	TGCAGCGTTGGACCTCTAGCAAATACGCAGTATTTT
.	TRBV4-1	TRBJ2-1	TRBD2	CASSQEGLAGGHNEQFF	TGCGCCAGCAGCCAAGAGGGGCTGGCGGGGGGTCACAATGAGCAGTTCTTC
.	TRBV11-3	TRBJ2-7	TRBD2	CASSPGGSSYEQYF	TGTGCCAGCAGCCCCGGGGGGAGCTCCTACGAGCAGTACTTC
.	TRBV6-1	TRBJ2-5	.	CASSEGLLTGAYF	TGTGCCAGCAGTGAAGGTCTGTTGACCGGGGCGTACTTC
.	TRBV11-3	TRBJ2-2	TRBD1	CASSLGTGRLNTGELFF	TGTGCCAGCAGCTTAGGGACAGGGAGATTAAACACCGGGGAGCTGTTTTTT
.	TRBV7-9	TRBJ2-5	.	CASSLERGATRETQYF	TGTGCCAGCAGCTTAGAGAGGGGAGCTACCCGGGAGACCCAGTACTTC
.	TRBV6-1	TRBJ1-6	.	CASSEEDSYNSPLHF	TGTGCCAGCAGTGAAGAGGACTCCTATAATTCACCCCTCCACTTT
.	TRBV28	TRBJ2-7	.	CASSLGLGRSSYEQYF	TGTGCCAGCAGTTTAGGCTTGGGCAGAAGCTCCTACGAGCAGTACTTC
.	TRBV6-5	TRBJ1-4	TRBD1	CASRDRSLSEKLFF	TGTGCCAGCAGGGACAGGTCCCTTAGTGAAAAACTGTTTTTT
.	TRBV28	TRBJ1-2	TRBD1	CASSTYRTGNYGYTF	TGTGCCAGCAGCACTTACCGGACAGGGAACTATGGCTACACCTTC
.	TRBV6-1	TRBJ2-4	TRBD1	CASSKDFAGTGGASRAPPLNIQYF	TGTGCCAGCAGTAAAGATTTTGCCGGGACAGGGGGCGCTAGTAGGGCCCCCCCCTTAAACATTCAGTACTTC
few	TRBV6-5	TRBJ1-6	TRBD1	CASTPGGNFSPLHF	TGTGCCAGCACCCCAGGGGGCAACTTTTCACCCCTCCACTTT
.	TRBV5-4	TRBJ2-7	.	CASSPRGTRGPYEQYF	TGTGCCAGCAGCCCGAGGGGAACTCGCGGTCCCTACGAGCAGTACTTC
.	TRBV6-1	TRBJ1-1	.	CASSETGMNTEAFF	TGTGCCAGCAGTGAAACAGGGATGAACACTGAAGCTTTCTTT
.	TRBV5-1	TRBJ1-2	TRBD1	CASSRRGQDYGYTF	TGCGCCAGCAGCAGAAGGGGGCAGGACTATGGCTACACCTTC
.	TRBV6-1	TRBJ2-3	TRBD2	CASSGFSAGDKDTQYF	TGTGCCAGCAGTGGGTTTTCGGCGGGGGATAAAGATACGCAGTATTTT
.	TRBV5-8	TRBJ1-2	.	CASSRRAGYGYTF	TGTGCCAGCAGCCGCAGGGCTGGCTATGGCTACACCTTC
.	TRBV7-9	TRBJ2-5	TRBD2	CASSRLAGELIQETQYF	TGTGCCAGCAGCAGACTAGCGGGAGAATTGATACAAGAGACCCAGTACTTC
.	TRBV6-6	TRBJ2-1	TRBD1	CASSDRDRGGNEQFF	TGTGCCAGCTCCGACCGGGACAGGGGGGGCAATGAGCAGTTCTTC
.	TRBV12-5	TRBJ2-2	.	CASGSRITGELFF	TGTGCTAGTGGTTCCAGGATCACCGGGGAGCTGTTTTTT
.	TRBV7-8	TRBJ2-3	TRBD2	CASSPYPAGGADTQYF	TGTGCCAGCAGCCCATACCCGGCGGGGGGAGCGGATACGCAGTATTTT
.	TRBV3-1/TRBV3-2	TRBJ2-3	TRBD2	CASSYGLEISDTQYF	TGTGCCAGCAGCTACGGACTAGAGATTTCAGATACGCAGTATTTT
.	TRBV3-1/TRBV3-2	TRBJ1-6	.	CASSQDRNSPLHF	TGTGCCAGCAGCCAAGATCGGAATTCACCCCTCCACTTT
.	TRBV5-8	TRBJ1-4	.	CASGGGLGASEKLFF	TGTGCCAGCGGAGGTGGGTTGGGAGCCAGTGAAAAACTGTTTTTT
.	TRBV5-1	TRBJ1-3	.	CASSPNRGPSAIYF	TGCGCCAGCAGCCCGAACCGGGGACCCAGCGCCATATATTTT
.	TRBV5-4	TRBJ2-5	.	CASSPDYKGETQYF	TGTGCCAGCAGTCCGGACTATAAGGGGGAGACCCAGTACTTC
.	TRBV28	TRBJ2-3	TRBD2	CASKGRLAGDTQYF	TGTGCCAGCAAGGGCCGACTAGCTGGCGATACGCAGTATTTT